The source of this TCR beta chain is a study of T cells after yellow fever vaccination. Study-wide context: SMART-Seq v4 Ultra Low Input served to prepare low-cell-number fractions.

Whole-study findings and limits: Repertoires sorted by FACS could include abundant clonotypes that are contaminants from the bulk population. Re-detected after boosting: most primary clones, almost 98% of CD4 and roughly 88% of CD8.

This clonotype has a count of ten or more. Germline V gives CDR1 SGHTA, CDR2 FQGNSA. The CDR3 is 15 residues long. Between the trimmed V and J ends, which lost 1 base and 3 bases, there was a span of 9 bases. They built TCR cDNA with 5'RACE template switching, a step that put in a universal primer site and UMIs. Via MiXCR, TCRdb re-called the 5' RACE reads, giving one row per CDR3 protein. The sample comprises around 46,000 distinct CDR3 sequences, about 6.8% of which are singletons, and 14% to 15% rests with the top ten. The V and J genes are TRBV7-2 and TRBJ2-2; weak D call: TRBD2 (5 bases). The sample in question was CD8+ T cells not binding an NS4B(214-222) dextramer, sorted from PBMCs, obtained 45 days after the yellow fever booster vaccination. This receptor was obtained from a man between 25 and 39 years old who received the YFV17D yellow fever vaccine. CDR3 region: CASSLVAGDTGELFF. In DNA form, the CDR3 reads TGTGCCAGCAGCTTAGTCGCCGGGGACACCGGGGAGCTGTTTTTT.